The 30 T cell receptor beta chains reported below all come from one sample, sequenced in a study of CD8 T cells in Susac syndrome. An input of about 0.5 to 1 ug of RNA was subjected to reverse transcription using random hexamers. Using its own MiXCR run on the immunoSEQ multiplex PCR reads, TCRdb lists one record per CDR3 protein. This table holds approximately 120,000 distinct CDR3 sequences, about 96% found once. Specimen: CD4+ T cells from PBMCs. The receptors here all came from a human donor in good health.

V gene TRBV28 combines with J gene TRBJ2-3, with D possibly called TRBD1 or TRBD2 (5 bases each). The germline V and J ends were trimmed by 5 bases and 5 bases, with 20 bases remaining between them. The CDR3 spans 16 residues. Per the germline V gene, CDR1 is MDHEN and CDR2 is SYDVKM. The chain's CDR3 is CASSPPLTGHGDTQYF. CDR3 in DNA: TGTGCCAGCAGTCCCCCATTAACGGGGCATGGAGATACGCAGTATTTT.

The V gene is TRBV28, the J gene TRBJ2-3; D unresolved. V gave up 6 bases and J gave up 2 bases, with 18 bases separating them. The CDR3 is 16 amino acids. CDR1 and CDR2 from the germline V gene are MDHEN and SYDVKM. In DNA form, the CDR3 reads TGTGCCAGCAGCCTTCAGAGGACGGAAATCACAGATACGCAGTATTTT. Translation: CASSLQRTEITDTQYF. The full variable domain, in which reference TRBV28 and TRBJ2-3 provide the parts outside the CDR3, is DVKVTQSSRYLVKRTGEKVFLECVQDMDHENMFWYRQDPGLGLRLIYFSYDVKMKEKGDIPEGYSVSREKKERFSLILESASTNQTSMYLCASSLQRTEITDTQYFGPGTRLTVL.

This clonotype is a singleton in its sample. The V gene is TRBV28, the J gene TRBJ2-7; the match to TRBD2 covers 9 bases. Per the germline V gene, CDR1 is MDHEN and CDR2 is SYDVKM. The CDR3 covers 16 residues. The J segment lost 0 bases and the V segment lost 7 bases, leaving 10 bases of the junction unmatched. CDR3 protein: CASIPGGGGRSYEQYF. Here the CDR3 DNA reads TGTGCCAGCATTCCGGGCGGGGGGGGTCGCTCCTACGAGCAGTACTTC.

The chain has TRBV29-1 and TRBJ1-1; tentative D call: TRBD1 (5 bases). The CDR3 covers 15 residues. Germline CDR1 is SQVTM and CDR2 is ANQGSEA. V lost 1 base and J lost 6, with 18 bases in between. The chain's CDR3 is CSVEGLGTAISEAFF. In DNA form, the CDR3 reads TGCAGCGTTGAAGGGCTGGGGACGGCAATCTCTGAAGCTTTCTTT.

The rearrangement links TRBV12-3 or TRBV12-4 to TRBJ2-6; D ambiguous. This CDR3 region has 16 residues. V gave up 7 bases and J gave up 0 bases, with 13 bases separating them. CDR3 in DNA: TGTGCCAGCACCCTTGGTAGAAACTCTGGGGCCAACGTCCTGACTTTC. Protein: CASTLGRNSGANVLTF.

The gene calls are TRBV7-9 and TRBJ2-5; D remains ambiguous. CDR3 size: 14 residues. With 2 bases removed from V and 2 bases from J, the gap between germline ends came to 9 bases. Looked up from germline, CDR1 is SEHNR and CDR2 is FQNEAQ (reference sequence). As DNA, the CDR3 is TGTGCCAGCAGCTTAAATACAGTTCAAGAGACCCAGTACTTC. Its translation: CASSLNTVQETQYF.

The chain uses TRBV18 and TRBJ2-5, with 9 positions matching TRBD1. There are 15 residues in the CDR3. CDR1 is KGHSH and CDR2 is LQKENI in the germline V gene. Trimming at V came to 3 bases and at J to 4 bases, leaving 6 bases not matched to a gene. CDR3 coding DNA: TGTGCCAGCTCACCTCATACGGGACAGGGAGAGACCCAGTACTTC. It encodes CASSPHTGQGETQYF.

The chain carries TRBV3-1 and TRBJ2-5; D is possibly TRBD1 (5 bases). There are 14 residues in the CDR3. V gave up 1 base and J gave up 6 bases, with 12 bases separating them. Looked up from germline, CDR1 is LGHDT and CDR2 is YNNKEL (reference sequence). The DNA of the CDR3 is TGTGCCAGCAGCCAAGGGGCAGGGCGGCAGACCCAGTACTTC. Translation: CASSQGAGRQTQYF.

The J gene is TRBJ2-5, the V gene TRBV3-1; 7 nucleotides align to TRBD2. CDR3 length: 17 residues. Germline V gene lookup returns CDR1 LGHDT and CDR2 YNNKEL (reference sequence). Losses at the gene ends were 3 bases for V and 3 bases for J; bases not matched to a gene: 13. The CDR3 spells CASSHGDVAGGEETQYF. Here the CDR3 DNA reads TGTGCCAGCAGCCACGGGGATGTAGCTGGGGGGGAAGAGACCCAGTACTTC.

This rearrangement joins TRBV20-1 to TRBJ2-3; D tentatively reads TRBD1 or TRBD2 (6 bases each). Looked up from germline, CDR1 is DFQATT and CDR2 is SNEGSKA (reference sequence). V was cut by 0 bases and J by 3 bases, with 16 bases left in between. The CDR3 runs to 16 residues. The CDR3 DNA follows: TGCAGTGCTAGAGACAGAGTAGGGGGGCGGACAGATACGCAGTATTTT. Encoded protein: CSARDRVGGRTDTQYF.

This clonotype has a single count. V usage is TRBV10-3 and J usage is TRBJ2-3; D perhaps matches TRBD2 (5 bases). The germline V gene encodes CDR1 ENHRY and CDR2 SYGVKD. The CDR3 has 15 amino acids. V lost 10 bases to trimming and J lost 0 bases, with 17 bases between them. CDR3 DNA: TGTGCCACCGGAGGTGGGCAGATTAGCACAGATACGCAGTATTTT. Protein sequence: CATGGGQISTDTQYF.

On this clonotype: Mismatch with germline at one junction end may stem from a read error. The chain recombines TRBV7-6 with TRBJ2-5, with 11 bases fitting TRBD2. CDR1 and CDR2 (germline): SGHVS, FNYEAQ. CDR3 length: 14 amino acids. The CDR3 region is CASSLAGGAETQYF. CDR3 DNA: TGTGCCAGCAGCCTAGCGGGAGGAGCAGAGACCCAGTACTTC.

The chain uses TRBV30 and TRBJ1-2; D is perhaps TRBD1 (5 bases). Germline V gives CDR1 GTSNPN, CDR2 SVGIG (reference sequence). This CDR3 spans 13 amino acids. Trimming shortened V by 5 bases and J by 8 bases, and 18 bases separated the two germline ends. The CDR3, as DNA: TGTGCCTGGGCCCCGGAGGGGAAGTGGGGCTACACCTTC. Residues: CAWAPEGKWGYTF.

V usage is TRBV3-1 and J usage is TRBJ2-7, with D possibly being TRBD2 (6 bases). The CDR3 runs 16 residues. From germline, CDR1 is LGHDT and CDR2 YNNKEL (reference sequence). The V end lost 2 bases, the J end lost 5 bases, and 19 bases lay between the germline ends. The CDR3 region is CASSQTRPGAGNEQYF. DNA of the CDR3: TGTGCCAGCAGCCAAACCCGTCCGGGAGCTGGGAACGAGCAGTACTTC.

This clonotype was observed a single time. The gene calls are TRBV19 and TRBJ2-7, with D maybe TRBD1 (6 bases). V lost 7 bases and J lost 6, with 25 bases in between. This CDR3 comprises 16 residues. Germline V gene lookup returns CDR1 LNHDA and CDR2 SQIVND (reference sequence). This CDR3 reads CASTPFPGQGSFEQYF. CDR3 coding DNA: TGTGCCAGTACACCCTTTCCGGGCCAGGGGTCTTTCGAGCAGTACTTC.

The chain carries TRBV12-3 or TRBV12-4 and TRBJ1-1, with D perhaps matching TRBD1 (6 bases). Trimming took off 5 bases at V and 4 bases at J, with 11 bases between the two ends. The CDR3 runs 13 residues. The CDR3 is CASSLTGFTEAFF. CDR3 DNA sequence: TGTGCCAGCAGTCTAACAGGGTTCACTGAAGCTTTCTTT.

V gene TRBV27 combines with J gene TRBJ1-5; D remains unclear. Germline assignment: CDR1 MNHEY and CDR2 SMNVEV (reference sequence). CDR3 length: 13 amino acids. V was clipped by 2 bases and J by 7 bases, with 9 bases between them. Here the CDR3 reads CASSLTPTQPQHF. The CDR3 nucleotides are TGTGCCAGCAGTTTAACCCCGACCCAGCCCCAGCATTTT.

The chain has TRBV7-9 and TRBJ2-3; D gene ambiguous. V was trimmed by 4 bases and J by 2 bases, leaving 10 bases between them. This CDR3 spans 14 amino acids. Germline assignment: CDR1 SEHNR and CDR2 FQNEAQ (reference sequence). CDR3 nucleotide sequence: TGTGCCAGCAGCTACAATAATCCCACAGATACGCAGTATTTT. It yields the protein CASSYNNPTDTQYF.

The chain carries TRBV29-1 and TRBJ1-2; perhaps TRBD1 as D (6 bases). This CDR3 contains 14 residues. V lost 5 bases and J lost 7, with 20 bases in between. Germline CDR1 is SQVTM and CDR2 is ANQGSEA. CDR3 residues: CSVLPMDRSAGYTF. CDR3 coding DNA: TGCAGCGTTCTACCTATGGACAGATCTGCTGGCTACACCTTC.

This clonotype was seen a single time. V and J are TRBV6-6 and TRBJ1-5; tentative D call: TRBD1 (6 bases). This CDR3 comprises 14 residues. CDR1 MNHNY and CDR2 SVGAGI come from the germline V gene (reference sequence). The V gene lost 7 bases and the J gene lost 2 bases, with 12 bases spanning the gap. CDR3 protein: CASTIQGRNQPQHF. The DNA for the CDR3 is TGTGCCAGCACCATACAGGGACGCAATCAGCCCCAGCATTTT.

The V gene is TRBV20-1, the J gene TRBJ2-7; TRBD2 aligns across 7 bases. CDR3 length: 13 residues. J lost 2 bases, V lost 1 base, and 2 bases had no gene match. Germline CDR1 DFQATT, CDR2 SNEGSKA (reference sequence). The CDR3 region has the DNA TGCAGTGCTAGAGCGACTAGCACCTACGAGCAGTACTTC. This codes for CSARATSTYEQYF.

The chain has TRBV13 and TRBJ2-7; 13 bases are a match to TRBD2. Losses at the gene ends were 5 bases for V and 3 bases for J; bases not matched to a gene: 4. Germline lookup yields CDR1 PRHDT and CDR2 FYEKMQ (reference sequence). This CDR3 is built from 15 residues. CDR3 region: CASSTRTSGGYEQYF. In DNA, the CDR3 is TGTGCCAGCAGCACCCGGACTAGCGGGGGCTACGAGCAGTACTTC.

J is TRBJ2-5 and V is TRBV7-2; D call uncertain. The CDR3 loop spans 14 amino acids. V lost 1 base to trimming and J lost 4 bases, with 10 bases between them. Germline lookup yields CDR1 SGHTA and CDR2 FQGNSA. Written as DNA, the CDR3 is TGTGCCAGCAGCTTAGTGCCAGCACTAGAGACCCAGTACTTC. Its protein product is CASSLVPALETQYF.

The chain joins TRBV7-2 to TRBJ1-1, with a tentative D call TRBD1 (5 bases). V dropped 4 bases and J dropped 7 bases, with 16 bases sitting between them. Per germline, CDR1 SGHTA and CDR2 FQGNSA. The CDR3 has 14 residues. CDR3 sequence reads: CASSSVPGLVEAFF. The CDR3 nucleotides read TGTGCCAGCAGCTCTGTCCCGGGACTAGTTGAAGCTTTCTTT.

This rearrangement joins TRBV4-1 to TRBJ2-7; unclear D gene. The germline V and J ends were trimmed by 2 bases and 2 bases, with 13 bases remaining between them. Germline loops: CDR1 MGHRA, CDR2 YSYEKL. The CDR3 spans 15 residues. The CDR3 bases are TGCGCCAGCAGCCAACCCCGAAGCGCGGCCTACGAGCAGTACTTC. Translating gives CASSQPRSAAYEQYF.

The chain is built from TRBV2 and TRBJ1-6; D is unresolved. This CDR3 comprises 14 residues. Germline CDR1 and CDR2: SNHLY and FYNNEI. The V end was cut by 8 bases, the J end by 7 bases, with 15 bases between. CDR3 nucleotides: TGTGCCAGCTCAAGAAATGCGAGGAATTCACCCCTCCACTTT. This sequence encodes CASSRNARNSPLHF.

The chain has TRBV2 and TRBJ2-4, with D unresolved. This CDR3 is 14 amino acids long. Germline V CDR1 and CDR2: SNHLY, FYNNEI. The V end was cut by 4 bases, the J end by 1 base, with 8 bases between. In DNA form, the CDR3 reads TGTGCCAGCAGTGTCGACGGGGCCAAAAACATTCAGTACTTC. Protein sequence: CASSVDGAKNIQYF.

V usage is TRBV5-1 and J usage is TRBJ2-3, with D perhaps TRBD2 (5 bases). CDR1 SGHRS and CDR2 YFSETQ come from the germline V gene. The CDR3 has 16 amino acids. Deletions cut 0 bases from V and 0 bases from J, with 11 bases between. For the CDR3, the DNA is TGCGCCAGCAGCTTGGCCAAACGGGGTAGCACAGATACGCAGTATTTT. Its translation: CASSLAKRGSTDTQYF. Drawing the rest from reference TRBV5-1 and TRBJ2-3, the complete variable domain is KAGVTQTPRYLIKTRGQQVTLSCSPISGHRSVSWYQQTPGQGLQFLFEYFSETQRNKGNFPGRFSGRQFSNSRSEMNVSTLELGDSALYLCASSLAKRGSTDTQYFGPGTRLTVL.

The V call is TRBV27, the J call TRBJ2-7; a possible D gene is TRBD1 (5 bases). V dropped 3 bases and J dropped 2 bases, with 11 bases sitting between them. Germline CDR1 is MNHEY and CDR2 is SMNVEV (reference sequence). CDR3 length: 14 amino acids. The CDR3 sequence: CASSFRQSTYEQYF. DNA for the CDR3: TGTGCCAGCAGTTTCCGACAGAGTACCTACGAGCAGTACTTC.

The V and J genes are TRBV10-3 and TRBJ2-7; a possible D gene is TRBD1 (5 bases). Between the trimmed V and J ends, which lost 3 bases and 5 bases, there was a span of 8 bases. This CDR3 comprises 12 residues. Germline V gene data show CDR1 as ENHRY and CDR2 as SYGVKD. CDR3 nucleotide sequence: TGTGCCATCAGTGACGTAGGGGACGAGCAGTACTTC. Translated, it gives CAISDVGDEQYF.